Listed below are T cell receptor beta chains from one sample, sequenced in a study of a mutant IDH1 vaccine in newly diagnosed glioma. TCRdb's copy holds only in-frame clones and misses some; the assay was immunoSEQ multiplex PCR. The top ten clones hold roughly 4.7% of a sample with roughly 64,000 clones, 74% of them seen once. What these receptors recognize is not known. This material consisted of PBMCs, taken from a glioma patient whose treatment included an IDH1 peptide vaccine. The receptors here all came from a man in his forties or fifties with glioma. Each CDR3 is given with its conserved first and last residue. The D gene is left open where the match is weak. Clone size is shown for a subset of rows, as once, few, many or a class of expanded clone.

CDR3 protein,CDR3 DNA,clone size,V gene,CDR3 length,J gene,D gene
CASRESAGSHNEQFF,TGTGCCAGCAGGGAATCAGCGGGGTCCCACAATGAGCAGTTCTTC,NA,TRBV2,15,TRBJ2-1,TRBD2
CASAKRGQGAGEQYF,TGTGCCAGCGCGAAGAGAGGACAGGGGGCGGGAGAGCAGTACTTC,NA,TRBV2,15,TRBJ2-7,TRBD1
CASSQPTGVFYEQYF,TGCGCCAGCAGCCAACCGACGGGAGTGTTCTACGAGCAGTACTTC,NA,TRBV4-1,15,TRBJ2-7,NA
CASSPQSQYTEAFF,TGTGCCAGTAGCCCCCAGAGTCAATACACTGAAGCTTTCTTT,NA,TRBV19,14,TRBJ1-1,NA
CASSSGTGSEAFF,TGTGCCAGCAGTTCCGGGACAGGTTCTGAAGCTTTCTTT,few,TRBV6-5,13,TRBJ1-1,TRBD1
CASSEASLSETQYF,TGTGCCAGCAGTGAAGCCAGCCTTTCAGAGACCCAGTACTTC,NA,TRBV2,14,TRBJ2-5,NA
CASSTQGTEAFF,TGCGCCAGCAGCACCCAGGGGACTGAAGCTTTCTTT,NA,TRBV5-1,12,TRBJ1-1,NA
CASSLAGSGGHYEQYF,TGTGCCAGCAGCTTGGCCGGAAGCGGGGGGCACTACGAGCAGTACTTC,NA,TRBV5-4,16,TRBJ2-7,TRBD2
CAISLIQGSPPYEQYF,TGTGCCATCAGCTTAATTCAGGGGTCCCCTCCTTACGAGCAGTACTTC,NA,TRBV10-3,16,TRBJ2-7,NA
CASSVGQVDTEAFF,TGTGCCAGCAGCGTGGGCCAGGTGGACACTGAAGCTTTCTTT,NA,TRBV5-8,14,TRBJ1-1,NA
CASSTRDMGLTLHF,TGTGCCAGCAGTACCCGGGACATGGGTTTGACCCTCCACTTT,NA,TRBV6-6,14,TRBJ1-6,NA
CASSFNRGYYNEQFF,TGTGCCAGCAGTTTTAACAGGGGATACTACAATGAGCAGTTCTTC,NA,TRBV6-6,15,TRBJ2-1,TRBD1
CASSPTGEELFF,TGCGCCAGCAGCCCGACAGGGGAGGAGCTGTTTTTT,NA,TRBV4-1,12,TRBJ2-2,TRBD1
CASTATPGQPYYGYTF,TGCGCCAGCACCGCGACCCCGGGACAGCCCTACTATGGCTACACCTTC,NA,TRBV5-1,16,TRBJ1-2,TRBD1
CASRDLDAIYF,TGTGCCAGCCGGGACCTAGACGCCATATATTTT,few,TRBV6-5,11,TRBJ1-3,NA
CASSLFPGSYEQYF,TGTGCCAGCAGTTTATTTCCAGGCTCCTACGAGCAGTACTTC,NA,TRBV27,14,TRBJ2-7,NA
CASSPTGSRRNEQFF,TGCGCCAGCAGCCCGACAGGGTCTAGAAGGAATGAGCAGTTCTTC,NA,TRBV4-1,15,TRBJ2-1,TRBD1
CASYQTVGDGYTF,TGTGCCAGCTACCAAACGGTAGGAGATGGCTACACCTTC,NA,TRBV18,13,TRBJ1-2,NA
CATSRGREGNQPQHF,TGTGCCACCAGCAGGGGACGGGAGGGCAATCAGCCCCAGCATTTT,NA,TRBV15,15,TRBJ1-5,NA
CASSLGYTNQPQHF,TGTGCCAGCAGCTTAGGCTATACCAATCAGCCCCAGCATTTT,NA,TRBV7-6,14,TRBJ1-5,NA
CAGGVLAEAFF,TGTGCCGGTGGGGTTCTGGCTGAAGCTTTCTTT,NA,TRBV30,11,TRBJ1-1,NA
CASSRQTYTEAFF,TGTGCCAGCAGCCGACAGACCTACACTGAAGCTTTCTTT,NA,TRBV14,13,TRBJ1-1,NA
CSVEDTGPGYGYTF,TGCAGCGTTGAAGATACAGGCCCCGGCTATGGCTACACCTTC,NA,TRBV29-1,14,TRBJ1-2,NA
CASRLWQEQNEQFF,TGTGCCAGCAGGTTATGGCAGGAACAGAATGAGCAGTTCTTC,once,TRBV2,14,TRBJ2-1,NA
CASTLNGGANTGELFF,TGTGCCAGCACCCTCAATGGGGGCGCGAACACCGGGGAGCTGTTTTTT,NA,TRBV7-2,16,TRBJ2-2,NA
CASSLRDIPEQYF,TGTGCCAGCAGCTTACGGGACATCCCCGAGCAGTACTTC,NA,TRBV5-4,13,TRBJ2-7,NA
CASSVDAGATYGYTF,TGTGCCAGCAGCGTAGATGCAGGGGCTACCTATGGCTACACCTTC,NA,TRBV9,15,TRBJ1-2,NA
CASSKEQETQYF,TGTGCCAGCAGCAAGGAACAAGAGACCCAGTACTTC,NA,TRBV7-2,12,TRBJ2-5,NA
CASSQHRGAFPGELFF,TGTGCCAGCAGCCAGCACAGGGGAGCGTTTCCCGGGGAGCTGTTTTTT,NA,TRBV14,16,TRBJ2-2,TRBD1
CASSEGRNSPLHF,TGTGCCAGCAGTGAGGGCCGCAATTCACCCCTCCACTTT,NA,TRBV2,13,TRBJ1-6,NA
CASSLLGQATYEQYF,TGTGCCAGCAGCTTACTGGGACAGGCTACTTACGAGCAGTACTTC,few,TRBV11-2,15,TRBJ2-7,TRBD1
CASSVDGQNTEAFF,TGTGCCAGCAGCGTAGACGGACAGAACACTGAAGCTTTCTTT,few,TRBV9,14,TRBJ1-1,NA
CASSLGTGMHEQYF,TGCGCCAGCAGCTTGGGGACAGGGATGCACGAGCAGTACTTC,NA,TRBV5-1,14,TRBJ2-7,TRBD1
CASSLDEATEAFF,TGCGCCAGCAGCTTGGACGAAGCCACTGAAGCTTTCTTT,few,TRBV5-1,13,TRBJ1-1,NA
CAWSSLLPGETQYF,TGTGCCTGGAGTTCCCTTCTACCCGGGGAGACCCAGTACTTC,NA,TRBV30,14,TRBJ2-5,NA
CASSSTITGELFF,TGTGCCAGCAGTAGCACGATTACCGGGGAGCTGTTTTTT,NA,TRBV6-1,13,TRBJ2-2,NA
CAWSADRQMTEAFF,TGTGCCTGGAGTGCAGACAGGCAAATGACTGAAGCTTTCTTT,NA,TRBV30,14,TRBJ1-1,NA
CASGQGDYGYTF,TGTGCCAGCGGACAGGGGGACTATGGCTACACCTTC,NA,TRBV5-5,12,TRBJ1-2,TRBD1
CASSLTDTQYF,TGTGCCAGCAGCTTAACAGATACGCAGTATTTT,NA,TRBV7-2,11,TRBJ2-3,NA
CATSMRTSHRDYTF,TGTGCCACCAGCATGCGGACCTCCCACAGAGACTACACCTTC,NA,TRBV15,14,TRBJ1-2,NA
CASSWDRDGSYEQYF,TGTGCCAGCAGCTGGGACAGGGACGGGTCCTACGAGCAGTACTTC,NA,TRBV7-9,15,TRBJ2-7,TRBD1
CASSSKDRGSYEQYF,TGTGCCAGCAGTAGCAAAGACAGGGGTTCCTACGAGCAGTACTTC,NA,TRBV6-5,15,TRBJ2-7,TRBD1
CASSAIAGSTDTQYF,TGTGCCAGCAGTGCCATAGCGGGGAGCACAGATACGCAGTATTTT,NA,TRBV6-1,15,TRBJ2-3,TRBD2
CASSSFNAAYEQYF,TGTGCCAGCAGCTCGTTTAATGCAGCCTACGAGCAGTACTTC,NA,TRBV7-8,14,TRBJ2-7,NA
CASSGRDHTDTQYF,TGTGCCAGCAGCGGCCGGGACCACACAGATACGCAGTATTTT,NA,TRBV5-4,14,TRBJ2-3,NA